Detailed here is one TCR beta chain. What it recognizes is unknown. Germline CDR1 is SGHRS and CDR2 is YFSETQ. Germline trimming cut 4 bases from V and 6 bases from J; bases unmatched to any gene: 6. CDR3 size: 13 residues. This entry is derived from a study of T cells after yellow fever vaccination. Study at large: Fractions low in cell number were prepared with SMART-Seq v4 Ultra Low Input. Study observations and caveats: Of the clonotypes, a small share occurred in both CD4 and CD8 compartments. FACS-sorted repertoires might harbor abundant contaminating clonotypes from the bulk population.

Template-switching 5'RACE yielded the TCR cDNA; a universal primer site and UMIs were added in the process. TCRdb reprocessed the 5' RACE reads with MiXCR, giving one entry per CDR3 protein. The table includes approximately 510,000 distinct CDR3 sequences, about a fifth detected once. This chain links TRBV5-1 with TRBJ1-1; TRBD1 matches 7 bases. The specimen was PBMCs, collected less than 25 days after the first yellow fever vaccination. The clonotype comes from a man younger than 35 who received the YFV17D yellow fever vaccine. CDR3 DNA: TGCGCCAGCAGCGTTGGGACAGTAGCTGAAGCTTTCTTT. Its protein is CASSVGTVAEAFF.